A single sample is the source of the 5 T cell receptor beta chains below, sequenced in a study of cytomegalovirus exposure and HLA in healthy donors (dated by TCRdb to the late 2010s). Libraries were prepared through the immunoSEQ multiplex PCR assay. For the multiplex PCR, a mixture combining 60 forward primers for TCR Vbeta segments and 13 reverse primers for TCR Jbeta segments was used. Not all clones reach the TCRdb copy of this immuneACCESS table, which keeps in-frame sequences only. Checked studies attribute under half of the gap to unresolved V genes and leave the rest unexplained. This sample comprises about 200,000 clones, about 81% of them detected only once. Less than 3% of the sample is held by the ten biggest clonotypes. Sequenced material: PBMCs. All receptors derive from a woman in her thirties or forties in good health and CMV-seronegative.

The V gene is TRBV5-1, the J gene TRBJ2-7; TRBD1 aligns across 7 bases. Germline values: CDR1 SGHRS, CDR2 YFSETQ. CDR3 length: 14 residues. V dropped 4 bases and J dropped 5; count of bases not matched to a gene: 9. The CDR3, as DNA: TGCGCCAGCAGCCCGACAGGGAGACGGCACGAGCAGTACTTC. Amino acids: CASSPTGRRHEQYF.

This clone was detected only a few times. The rearrangement joins TRBV7-7 to TRBJ2-5; 8 bases are a match to TRBD2. Trimming removed 5 bases from V and 5 bases from J; junction bases left unmatched: 7. Germline assignment: CDR1 SSHAT and CDR2 FNYEAQ (reference sequence). The CDR3 totals 14 residues. The CDR3 sequence: CASSGPGGQETQYF. The CDR3 DNA reads TGTGCCAGCAGCGGACCGGGAGGGCAGGAGACCCAGTACTTC.

CDR3 protein: CASSLVAGGPIEQFF. The CDR3 bases are TGCGCCAGCAGCTTGGTAGCGGGAGGGCCAATTGAGCAGTTCTTC. The J gene is TRBJ2-1, the V gene TRBV5-1; 11 bases match TRBD2. CDR3 length: 15 amino acids. The germline gives CDR1 SGHRS, CDR2 YFSETQ. The ends lost 0 bases at V and 9 bases at J; junction bases unmatched: 5.

This clone showed up just a few times. J is TRBJ2-2 and V is TRBV11-3, with 11 bases fitting TRBD2. Germline V gene data show CDR1 as SGHNT and CDR2 as YENEEA. The CDR3 has 15 residues. The J segment lost 7 bases and the V segment lost 0 bases, leaving 1 base of the junction unmatched. The CDR3 DNA follows: TGTGCCAGCAGCTTAGAAACTAGCGGGAGCGGGGAGCTGTTTTTT. This codes for CASSLETSGSGELFF.

A remark on this clone: The identical CDR3 is also encoded by other nucleotide sequences in the sample. This chain uses TRBV5-1 with TRBJ2-7; 8 bases line up with TRBD1. The CDR3 is 14 amino acids. Per germline, CDR1 SGHRS and CDR2 YFSETQ. The J segment lost 4 bases and the V segment lost 0 bases, leaving 3 bases of the junction unmatched. CDR3 region: CASSLAGGPYEQYF. The DNA of the CDR3 is TGCGCCAGCAGCTTGGCAGGGGGCCCGTACGAGCAGTACTTC.